This entry lists 2 T cell receptor beta chains sequenced from one sample in a study of shared clonotypes between healthy human individuals. Measured with immunoSEQ multiplex PCR; TCRdb has only the in-frame clones, and not every one. Here the sample spans about 110,000 clones, 68% being singletons. Material for sequencing was memory CD8+ T cells sorted from blood. The subset: CD45RO+ cells pooled with CCR7-negative TemRA cells. Source of these receptors: a woman in her 30s in good health.

The chain is built from TRBV13 and TRBJ2-5, with D possibly matching TRBD2 (7 bases). V was clipped by 5 bases and J by 1 base, with 11 bases between them. The CDR3 has 14 residues. Looked up from germline, CDR1 is PRHDT and CDR2 is FYEKMQ (reference sequence). CDR3 loop: CASSRGGGQETQYF. As DNA, the CDR3 is TGTGCCAGCAGCAGGGGAGGGGGCCAAGAGACCCAGTACTTC.

CDR3 in amino acids: CASRGSRDAGAEAFF. The CDR3, as DNA: TGTGCCAGCAGGGGGAGTAGAGACGCCGGCGCTGAAGCTTTCTTT. The V and J genes are TRBV2 and TRBJ1-1; no clear D. The CDR3 runs to 15 residues. V dropped 6 bases and J dropped 6 bases, with 20 bases sitting between them. The germline gives CDR1 SNHLY, CDR2 FYNNEI.